These 9 T cell receptor beta chains originate from one sample sequenced in a study of cytomegalovirus exposure and HLA in healthy donors. PCR used 60 Vbeta primers and 13 Jbeta primers. The assay was immunoSEQ multiplex PCR, and TCRdb's table has in-frame clones only and misses some. The data show approximately 95,000 clones, approximately 72% seen once. What was sequenced was PBMCs. These receptor sequences come from a man between 18 and 35 years old in good health and CMV-seropositive.

The rearrangement uses TRBV5-8 and TRBJ2-5; 9 nucleotides agree with TRBD1. The J call may be mistaken, given a closer DNA end match to TRBJ2-7. Germline-derived CDR1 and CDR2 are SGHTS and YDEGEE. This CDR3 is 17 amino acids long. The CDR3 DNA reads TGTGCCAGCAGCAGGAGCATTCCCCGGGACAGGGTCAACGAGCAGTACTTC. Amino acid sequence: CASSRSIPRDRVNEQYF.

The chain uses TRBV2 and TRBJ1-1; TRBD1 matches 7 bases. The CDR3 covers 15 residues. The V gene end was trimmed by 6 bases and the J gene end by 0 bases; junction bases not matched to a gene: 7. Germline CDR1 is SNHLY and CDR2 is FYNNEI. In nucleotides, the CDR3 is TGTGCCAGCAGCCCGGGACAGATCATGAACACTGAAGCTTTCTTT. Its protein product is CASSPGQIMNTEAFF.

The chain joins TRBV27 to TRBJ1-1; 12 nucleotides match TRBD1. With 6 bases clipped from V and 5 bases from J, the junction kept 10 bases outside the gene matches. In germline, CDR1 is MNHEY, CDR2 SMNVEV (reference sequence). CDR3 length equals 16 residues. The CDR3, as DNA: TGTGCCAGCAGCTGGGACAGGGGGCGGTCATGGACTGAAGCTTTCTTT. Its translation is CASSWDRGRSWTEAFF.

This chain uses TRBV6-1 with TRBJ1-3; tentative D call: TRBD1 (6 bases). From germline, CDR1 is MNHNS and CDR2 SASEGT. The V gene lost 6 bases and the J gene lost 0 bases, with 12 bases spanning the gap. CDR3 size: 15 residues. DNA of the CDR3: TGTGCCAGCAGGGGGGACACCACCTCTGGAAACACCATATATTTT. It is translated as CASRGDTTSGNTIYF.

V and J are TRBV13 and TRBJ2-3; TRBD2 is a possible D gene (5 bases). CDR3 size: 12 residues. Germline CDR1 and CDR2: PRHDT and FYEKMQ (reference sequence). Deletions cut 6 bases from V and 6 bases from J, with 10 bases between. CDR3 sequence reads: CASSFGVDTQYF. CDR3 coding DNA: TGTGCCAGCAGTTTCGGGGTTGATACGCAGTATTTT.

V gene TRBV28 combines with J gene TRBJ2-5, with D perhaps matching TRBD1 (5 bases). V dropped 4 bases and J dropped 5 bases, with 11 bases sitting between them. The CDR3 covers 13 residues. Germline V gene lookup returns CDR1 MDHEN and CDR2 SYDVKM. The CDR3 protein is CASSSGRVETQYF. Written as DNA, the CDR3 is TGTGCCAGCAGTTCCGGCAGGGTTGAGACCCAGTACTTC. Using reference TRBV28 and TRBJ2-5 for the parts outside the CDR3, the full variable domain is DVKVTQSSRYLVKRTGEKVFLECVQDMDHENMFWYRQDPGLGLRLIYFSYDVKMKEKGDIPEGYSVSREKKERFSLILESASTNQTSMYLCASSSGRVETQYFGPGTRLLVL.

This sequence joins TRBV21-1 and TRBJ1-2; TRBD1 is the table's D call and was not checked against the DNA. TRBV21-1 is flagged as a pseudogene. This CDR3 has 15 amino acids. The CDR3 here is CASSTWGLVNYGYTF. The CDR3 nucleotides are TGTGCCAGCAGCACTTGGGGCCTGGTCAACTATGGCTACACCTTC.

The chain is built from TRBV2 and TRBJ1-4, with a weak D call TRBD1 (6 bases). Trimming removed 3 bases from V and 6 bases from J, with 17 bases in between. Germline loops: CDR1 SNHLY, CDR2 FYNNEI. The CDR3 runs 16 residues. CDR3 residues: CASSEPQGPVHEKLFF. CDR3 nucleotides: TGTGCCAGCAGTGAGCCTCAGGGGCCCGTTCATGAAAAACTGTTTTTT.

The rearrangement uses TRBV5-1 and TRBJ1-5; possibly TRBD1 for D (6 bases). V was clipped by 1 base and J by 4 bases, with 12 bases between them. Germline lookup yields CDR1 SGHRS and CDR2 YFSETQ. There are 15 residues in the CDR3. The CDR3 sequence is CASSLNGQLNQPQHF. CDR3 nucleotides: TGCGCCAGCAGCTTGAATGGACAGTTAAATCAGCCCCAGCATTTT.